A single sample is the source of the 14 T cell receptor beta chains below, sequenced in a study of neurological immune-mediated disorders. Each CDR3 protein gets one entry after TCRdb re-called the 5' RACE reads with MiXCR. The data show about 92,000 distinct CDR3 sequences, under 4.5% seen once. The material sequenced was PBMCs. The receptors shown here come from a woman between 45 and 60 years old with multiple sclerosis.

This clonotype was counted ten times or more. J is TRBJ2-7 and V is TRBV5-1; D is undetermined. Germline CDR1 SGHRS, CDR2 YFSETQ. Trimming removed 2 bases at V and 6 bases at J, with 15 bases between. The CDR3 length is 14 residues. CDR3 protein: CASSLKVQTGEQYF. CDR3 DNA sequence: TGCGCCAGCAGCTTAAAGGTGCAAACGGGCGAGCAGTACTTC. The full variable domain, its missing parts supplied by reference TRBV5-1 and TRBJ2-7, is KAGVTQTPRYLIKTRGQQVTLSCSPISGHRSVSWYQQTPGQGLQFLFEYFSETQRNKGNFPGRFSGRQFSNSRSEMNVSTLELGDSALYLCASSLKVQTGEQYFGPGTRLTVT.

The sample holds many counts of this clonotype. The chain has TRBV7-9 and TRBJ2-5; D remains unclear. The CDR3 extends over 8 amino acids. Germline CDR1 SEHNR, CDR2 FQNEAQ (reference sequence). The ends were cut back, 7 bases at V and 10 bases at J, with 4 bases in the middle. The chain's CDR3 is CASTLQYF. In nucleotides, the CDR3 is TGTGCCAGCACCCTCCAGTACTTC.

This clonotype was picked up many times. The rearrangement links TRBV12-3 or TRBV12-4 to TRBJ1-5; no firm D call. CDR3 length equals 13 residues. V was trimmed by 3 bases and J by 6 bases, leaving 9 bases between them. CDR3 DNA: TGTGCCAGCAGTTTCACTGCGGGTCAGCCCCAGCATTTT. Translated, it gives CASSFTAGQPQHF.

This clonotype was detected only a few times. A read error may explain this, as a much larger clone is one base away. V gene TRBV5-4 combines with J gene TRBJ2-4; no definite D call. The length of the CDR3 is 13 residues. CDR1 and CDR2 from the germline V gene are SGHNT and YYREEE (reference sequence). The CDR3 is CASSSPSKKIQYF. The CDR3 bases are TGTGCCAGCAGCTCACCGTCCAAAAAAATTCAGTACTTC.

This clonotype has a count of ten or more. The V call is TRBV7-6, the J call TRBJ2-3; D gene ambiguous. The CDR3 loop spans 11 amino acids. V shed 1 base and J shed 11 bases, with 7 bases lying between them. Germline V lookup: CDR1 SGHVS, CDR2 FNYEAQ. The chain's CDR3 is CASSLGLEQYF. CDR3 nucleotide sequence: TGTGCCAGCAGCTTAGGCCTGGAGCAGTATTTT.

The V and J genes are TRBV9 and TRBJ1-1, with D possibly being TRBD1 (5 bases). V lost 0 bases and J lost 1, with 13 bases in between. Per germline, CDR1 SGDLS and CDR2 YYNGEE. This CDR3 spans 16 amino acids. CDR3: CASSVDRQTSNTEAFF. The CDR3 nucleotides read TGTGCCAGCAGCGTAGACCGACAGACCTCGAACACTGAAGCTTTCTTT.

This clonotype was observed many times. V usage is TRBV7-2 and J usage is TRBJ1-5, with 7 bases fitting TRBD1. CDR1 is SGHTA, CDR2 FQGNSA, per germline. With 6 bases clipped from V and 5 bases from J, the junction kept 10 bases outside the gene matches. The CDR3 is 15 amino acids. The CDR3 spells CASRPGGQIHQPQHF. The CDR3 bases are TGTGCCAGCAGGCCTGGGGGACAGATCCATCAGCCCCAGCATTTT.

This clonotype was detected many times. The chain is built from TRBV9 and TRBJ2-1, with D tentatively TRBD1 or TRBD2 (5 bases each). Germline V gene sequence: CDR1 SGDLS, CDR2 YYNGEE. CDR3 size: 17 residues. Trimming stripped 0 bases from V and 7 bases from J, with 20 bases between. The CDR3 is CASSVATRGRVQNEQFF. For the CDR3, the DNA is TGTGCCAGCAGCGTAGCTACGAGGGGCAGGGTGCAAAATGAGCAGTTCTTC.

This clonotype was seen many times. This rearrangement joins TRBV4-1 to TRBJ1-2; no clear D. The ends were cut back, 3 bases at V and 5 bases at J, with 13 bases in the middle. This CDR3 is 14 amino acids long. Germline V gene lookup returns CDR1 MGHRA and CDR2 YSYEKL. CDR3 protein: CASSQGSGGYGYTF. CDR3 nucleotide sequence: TGCGCCAGCAGCCAGGGCTCAGGCGGGTATGGCTACACCTTC.

This clonotype was counted ten times or more. The chain uses TRBV5-1 and TRBJ1-4, with 10 bases lining up with TRBD1. Germline trimming cut 3 bases from V and 5 bases from J; bases unmatched to any gene: 7. Germline loops: CDR1 SGHRS, CDR2 YFSETQ. The CDR3 contains 16 residues. This CDR3 is CASSSTPGQGNEKLFF. The CDR3 coding sequence is TGCGCCAGCAGCTCAACCCCGGGACAGGGGAATGAAAAACTGTTTTTT.

This clonotype was seen at least ten times. The chain couples TRBV9 to TRBJ2-1; 9 bases map to TRBD1. V shed 0 bases and J 5 bases; nucleotides not matched to a gene: 3. Germline assignment: CDR1 SGDLS and CDR2 YYNGEE. The CDR3 consists of 15 residues. The CDR3 protein is CASSVEGQGNNEQFF. CDR3 DNA: TGTGCCAGCAGCGTAGAGGGACAGGGCAACAATGAGCAGTTCTTC.

The table lists this clonotype with many counts. The chain employs TRBV28 and TRBJ1-1; D call uncertain. Germline CDR1 reads MDHEN; CDR2 reads SYDVKM. V was trimmed by 4 bases and J by 0 bases, leaving 9 bases between them. The CDR3 totals 14 residues. CDR3 amino acids: CASSYLIMNTEAFF. In DNA, the CDR3 is TGTGCCAGCAGTTACTTAATTATGAACACTGAAGCTTTCTTT.

This clonotype was counted between two and nine times. One base away lies a much larger clone, so this may be a sequencing read error. The rearrangement links TRBV7-6 to TRBJ2-5; 8 bases agree with TRBD2. Germline trimming cut 2 bases from V and 0 bases from J; bases unmatched to any gene: 2. The CDR3 loop spans 15 amino acids. CDR1 and CDR2 (germline): SGHVS, FNYEAQ. The CDR3 sequence: CASSLRGGHQETQYF. The CDR3 coding sequence is TGTGCCAGCAGCTTACGCGGGGGGCACCAAGAGACCCAGTACTTC.

In this sample, this clonotype turned up many times. V gene TRBV6-2 or TRBV6-3 combines with J gene TRBJ1-1; D not resolved. This CDR3 has 15 residues. Trimming took 0 bases from V and 1 from J, leaving 9 bases between them. Germline V gives CDR1 MNHEY, CDR2 SVGEGT. In DNA form, the CDR3 reads TGTGCCAGCAGTTACTCGAAGCTGAGGAACACTGAAGCTTTCTTT. It translates to CASSYSKLRNTEAFF.